This T cell receptor beta chain emerged from a study of cytomegalovirus exposure and HLA in healthy donors. Overall study findings and caveats: HLA restriction was apparent for most CMV-associated TCR beta chains in a later analysis.

With 60 Vbeta and 13 Jbeta primers, the PCR was carried out. The assay was immunoSEQ multiplex PCR, and TCRdb's table has in-frame clones only and misses some. The sample holds a few hundred thousand clones, approximately 80% seen once. The V end lost 8 bases, the J end lost 0 bases, and 14 bases lay between the germline ends. The CDR3 runs 15 residues. Germline-derived CDR1 and CDR2 are MNHEY and SMNVEV (reference sequence). To note about this clone: Its target is unknown.

The receptor's source is a girl aged 5 to 17 in good health and CMV-seronegative. Sequenced input: PBMCs. The chain couples TRBV27 to TRBJ1-5; D remains ambiguous. The CDR3 reads CASGREAYSNQPQHF. In DNA, the CDR3 is TGTGCCAGCGGACGGGAAGCGTATAGCAATCAGCCCCAGCATTTT.